The 2 T cell receptor beta chains below all came from one sample that was sequenced in a study of cytotoxic CD8 clonotypes in ibrutinib-treated CLL. Method: immunoSEQ multiplex PCR; TCRdb's copy keeps in-frame clones and lacks some. Found here are about 200,000 clones, 70% of them singletons; the top ten hold about 6%. The source material was PBMCs, sampled after 12 months of ibrutinib treatment. Receptors originate from a human donor with chronic lymphocytic leukemia.

The chain employs TRBV5-1 and TRBJ1-5; TRBD1 might be the D (6 bases). Germline V gene lookup returns CDR1 SGHRS and CDR2 YFSETQ. V lost 0 bases and J lost 11, with 18 bases in between. The CDR3 extends over 15 amino acids. Here the CDR3 reads CASSLDGGLEGSQHF. The DNA of the CDR3 is TGCGCCAGCAGCTTGGATGGGGGGCTCGAAGGGTCCCAGCATTTT. Looking up the rest from reference TRBV5-1 and TRBJ1-5 gives the full variable domain: KAGVTQTPRYLIKTRGQQVTLSCSPISGHRSVSWYQQTPGQGLQFLFEYFSETQRNKGNFPGRFSGRQFSNSRSEMNVSTLELGDSALYLCASSLDGGLEGSQHFGDGTRLSIL.

V gene TRBV19 combines with J gene TRBJ2-5; TRBD2 might be the D (5 bases). The CDR3 runs to 14 residues. CDR1 is LNHDA and CDR2 is SQIVND in the germline V gene (reference sequence). V gave up 8 bases and J gave up 7 bases, with 20 bases separating them. CDR3 amino acids: CASSSDFERWTQYF. In DNA form, the CDR3 reads TGTGCCAGTTCTTCGGACTTTGAGCGTTGGACCCAGTACTTC.